These 23 T cell receptor beta chains were sequenced from one sample in a study of shared clonotypes between healthy human individuals. Sequencing was performed with immunoSEQ multiplex PCR; in TCRdb, only in-frame clones are kept and a portion is missing. The table includes some 2 million clones, over 85% detected once. Material: naive CD4+ T cells sorted from blood. Subset defined: CD45RA+ positively selected. The source of these receptors is a man between 18 and 35 years old in good health.

This clone showed up just once. The chain has TRBV5-1 and TRBJ2-5; tentatively, D is TRBD2 (7 bases). The ends were cut back, 4 bases at V and 4 bases at J, with 14 bases in the middle. Germline assignment: CDR1 SGHRS and CDR2 YFSETQ. The CDR3 loop spans 14 amino acids. The CDR3 DNA is TGCGCCAGCAGCCCGGGGGGCCCCCTAGAGACCCAGTACTTC. This gives the protein CASSPGGPLETQYF.

The J gene is TRBJ2-5, the V gene TRBV2; the D gene is possibly TRBD2 (6 bases). Per the germline V gene, CDR1 is SNHLY and CDR2 is FYNNEI. V was clipped by 2 bases and J by 1 base, with 11 bases between them. This CDR3 spans 15 amino acids. This chain's CDR3 is CASSELGGTQETQYF. For the CDR3, the DNA is TGTGCCAGCAGTGAATTAGGAGGGACCCAAGAGACCCAGTACTTC.

This clone was found once. The chain couples TRBV13 to TRBJ2-4; TRBD2 matches 12 bases. The V segment lost 4 bases and the J segment 3 bases; nucleotides outside the gene matches: 7. In germline, CDR1 is PRHDT, CDR2 FYEKMQ (reference sequence). The CDR3 is 17 amino acids. The CDR3 DNA is TGTGCCAGCAGCTCACGGACTAGCGGGGATAGCAAAAACATTCAGTACTTC. Protein: CASSSRTSGDSKNIQYF.

The V call is TRBV27, the J call TRBJ2-5; unclear D gene. V was trimmed by 2 bases and J by 5 bases, leaving 9 bases between them. CDR3 length: 13 residues. Germline V gene sequence: CDR1 MNHEY, CDR2 SMNVEV (reference sequence). CDR3 sequence (DNA): TGTGCCAGCAGTTTAAGAGTCAGGGAGACCCAGTACTTC. It codes for CASSLRVRETQYF.

The chain is built from TRBV7-9 and TRBJ2-7; D remains unclear. Germline V lookup: CDR1 SEHNR, CDR2 FQNEAQ (reference sequence). This CDR3 comprises 12 residues. The V and J ends lost 0 bases and 10 bases respectively, with 10 bases between them. CDR3 sequence: CASSLAGKKQYF. As DNA, the CDR3 is TGTGCCAGCAGCTTAGCTGGGAAGAAACAGTACTTC. Variable domain in full (rest from reference TRBV7-9 and TRBJ2-7): DTGVSQNPRHKITKRGQNVTFRCDPISEHNRLYWYRQTLGQGPEFLTYFQNEAQLEKSRLLSDRFSAERPKGSFSTLEIQRTEQGDSAMYLCASSLAGKKQYFGPGTRLTVT.

V is TRBV7-2 and J is TRBJ2-7; 8 positions match TRBD2. This CDR3 region has 15 residues. J was trimmed by 3 bases and V by 1 base; bases with no gene match: 5. CDR1 is SGHTA, CDR2 FQGNSA, per germline. CDR3 sequence (DNA): TGTGCCAGCAGCTTAGTATGGACTAGCAACTACGAGCAGTACTTC. This translates into CASSLVWTSNYEQYF.

This chain connects TRBV18 to TRBJ1-2; tentative D call: TRBD1 (5 bases). Trimming shortened V by 0 bases and J by 2 bases, and 10 bases separated the two germline ends. CDR1 is KGHSH, CDR2 LQKENI, per germline. The CDR3 runs to 15 residues. The CDR3 sequence: CASSPPGVENYGYTF. CDR3 DNA: TGTGCCAGCTCACCACCGGGGGTAGAGAACTATGGCTACACCTTC.

V usage is TRBV25-1 and J usage is TRBJ2-3; D remains unclear. Germline values: CDR1 MGHDK, CDR2 SYGVNS. This CDR3 comprises 13 residues. The V gene lost 5 bases and the J gene lost 6 bases, with 12 bases spanning the gap. The CDR3 DNA reads TGTGCCAGCAGTCGGAGTACCGGGGATACGCAGTATTTT. Its translation is CASSRSTGDTQYF.

V is TRBV28 and J is TRBJ1-6; a weak D match, TRBD1 (5 bases). CDR3 length equals 15 residues. Trimming took off 6 bases at V and 7 bases at J, with 16 bases between the two ends. From germline, CDR1 is MDHEN and CDR2 SYDVKM. The CDR3 DNA follows: TGTGCCAGCAGGCCACGGAGAGGGGACAATTCACCCCTCCACTTT. Amino acids: CASRPRRGDNSPLHF.

The V gene is TRBV10-3, the J gene TRBJ2-7; 9 bases align to TRBD1. This CDR3 has 15 residues. The V gene's germline CDR1 is ENHRY and CDR2 SYGVKD. Unmatched junction bases numbered 7, after V lost 0 bases and J lost 7 bases. DNA of the CDR3: TGTGCCATCAGTGAGTCGGACAGGGGCCCCAGAGAGCAGTACTTC. It yields the protein CAISESDRGPREQYF.

The gene calls are TRBV20-1 and TRBJ2-3; D is unresolved. Per germline, CDR1 DFQATT and CDR2 SNEGSKA (reference sequence). V lost 6 bases to trimming and J lost 9 bases, with 13 bases between them. The CDR3 sequence is 11 residues long. In DNA form, the CDR3 reads TGCAGTGCCGTAGTGGATCGAACGCAGTATTTT. Translating gives CSAVVDRTQYF.

V is TRBV29-1 and J is TRBJ1-1; 7 bases agree with TRBD1. Germline V gives CDR1 SQVTM, CDR2 ANQGSEA. J was trimmed by 4 bases and V by 4 bases; bases with no gene match: 9. The CDR3 totals 14 residues. The CDR3 loop is CSVARDRVGTEAFF. In DNA form, the CDR3 reads TGCAGCGTTGCGAGAGACAGGGTTGGCACTGAAGCTTTCTTT.

The chain uses TRBV18 and TRBJ2-7; 7 bases match TRBD1. CDR1 is KGHSH, CDR2 LQKENI, per germline. This CDR3 comprises 13 residues. The ends lost 2 bases at V and 7 bases at J; junction bases unmatched: 5. The CDR3 nucleotides read TGTGCCAGCTCACCATTTACAGGGGAAGAGCAGTACTTC. Protein sequence: CASSPFTGEEQYF.

In regard to this clone: This sample also contains other DNA sequences that code for the same CDR3. The V and J genes are TRBV12-5 and TRBJ2-3; D is undetermined. The V and J ends lost 2 bases and 5 bases respectively, with 2 bases between them. Germline CDR1 is LGHNT and CDR2 is FRNRAP. The CDR3 covers 11 residues. CDR3 coding DNA: TGTGCTAGTGGTTTGATAGATACGCAGTATTTT. Translation gives CASGLIDTQYF.

The rearrangement uses TRBV6-5 and TRBJ1-2, with D possibly being TRBD1 (6 bases). The V end was cut by 4 bases, the J end by 5 bases, with 14 bases between. The CDR3 sequence is 14 residues long. In germline, CDR1 is MNHEY, CDR2 SVGAGI. The CDR3 nucleotides are TGTGCCAGCAGTTCCCACCGGACAGCATATGGCTACACCTTC. Residues: CASSSHRTAYGYTF.

This clone came up once. This rearrangement joins TRBV7-2 to TRBJ2-7; D uncertain. The V end was cut by 2 bases, the J end by 6 bases, with 8 bases between. The CDR3 is made up of 12 amino acids. Per germline, CDR1 SGHTA and CDR2 FQGNSA. CDR3 in amino acids: CASSLSPPEQYF. The CDR3 bases are TGTGCCAGCAGCTTAAGTCCCCCCGAGCAGTACTTC. The full variable domain, in which reference TRBV7-2 and TRBJ2-7 provide the parts outside the CDR3, is GAGVSQSPSNKVTEKGKDVELRCDPISGHTALYWYRQSLGQGLEFLIYFQGNSAPDKSGLPSDRFSAERTGGSVSTLTIQRTQQEDSAVYLCASSLSPPEQYFGPGTRLTVT.

A single count supports this clone. V gene TRBV19 combines with J gene TRBJ1-2; D remains unclear. The CDR3 is made up of 11 amino acids. Germline assignment: CDR1 LNHDA and CDR2 SQIVND (reference sequence). V was cut by 8 bases and J by 3 bases, with 7 bases left in between. DNA for the CDR3: TGTGCCAGTGGAAGGGACTATGGCTACACCTTC. Residues: CASGRDYGYTF. Full variable domain (remainder filled in from reference TRBV19 and TRBJ1-2): DGGITQSPKYLFRKEGQNVTLSCEQNLNHDAMYWYRQDPGQGLRLIYYSQIVNDFQKGDIAEGYSVSREKKESFPLTVTSAQKNPTAFYLCASGRDYGYTFGSGTRLTVV.

V gene TRBV28 combines with J gene TRBJ2-3, with TRBD2 as a possible D gene (7 bases). Germline CDR1 is MDHEN and CDR2 is SYDVKM. With 5 bases removed from V and 5 bases from J, the gap between germline ends came to 14 bases. The CDR3 has 14 amino acids. The CDR3 DNA follows: TGTGCCAGCAGTGGGGGGGGGCCAATAGATACGCAGTATTTT. It is translated as CASSGGGPIDTQYF.

The rearrangement joins TRBV5-1 to TRBJ1-6; D is possibly TRBD1 (5 bases). The CDR3 length is 14 residues. Germline loops: CDR1 SGHRS, CDR2 YFSETQ. V lost 5 bases and J lost 4, with 10 bases in between. CDR3 DNA sequence: TGCGCCAGCAGTTCCGACAGTTATAATTCACCCCTCCACTTT. Translated: CASSSDSYNSPLHF.

The chain recombines TRBV18 with TRBJ2-6; D is unclear. The CDR3 is 12 residues long. Per germline, CDR1 KGHSH and CDR2 LQKENI. V lost 6 bases to trimming and J lost 4 bases, with 4 bases between them. Here the CDR3 reads CASSSGANVLTF. The CDR3 DNA reads TGTGCCAGCTCTTCCGGGGCCAACGTCCTGACTTTC.

The chain has TRBV5-4 and TRBJ1-4; no definite D call. V shed 4 bases and J shed 5 bases, with 9 bases lying between them. Germline values: CDR1 SGHNT, CDR2 YYREEE (reference sequence). The CDR3 is 13 amino acids. As DNA, the CDR3 is TGTGCCAGCAGCGCGGATCCCAATGAAAAACTGTTTTTT. This sequence encodes CASSADPNEKLFF.

This clone appeared once. At the DNA level, this CDR3 is encoded by other sequences in the same sample as well. The V and J genes are TRBV30 and TRBJ1-1; possibly TRBD1 for D (6 bases). Trimming took 3 bases from V and 2 from J, leaving 7 bases between them. Germline V gives CDR1 GTSNPN, CDR2 SVGIG (reference sequence). The CDR3 has 12 amino acids. The CDR3 DNA follows: TGTGCCTGGAGGGACAGAAACACTGAAGCTTTCTTT. Translating it yields CAWRDRNTEAFF.

V and J are TRBV18 and TRBJ1-2, with D unclear. This CDR3 has 12 amino acids. V was shortened by 1 base and J by 8 bases, with 8 bases between the two germline ends. Germline loops: CDR1 KGHSH, CDR2 LQKENI. The CDR3 region has the DNA TGTGCCAGCTCACCACTCCTCGAGGGCTACACCTTC. This translates into CASSPLLEGYTF. The full variable domain, its missing parts supplied by reference TRBV18 and TRBJ1-2, is NAGVMQNPRHLVRRRGQEARLRCSPMKGHSHVYWYRQLPEEGLKFMVYLQKENIIDESGMPKERFSAEFPKEGPSILRIQQVVRGDSAAYFCASSPLLEGYTFGSGTRLTVV.